This entry features one TCR beta chain sequence. Its recognized antigen is unknown. No quality values exist for individual bases; no much larger clone is one base distant. The data were taken from a study of Ad26.COV2.S vaccination and SARS-CoV-2 variants (dated by TCRdb to the early 2020s). For the wider study: Donors in the vaccine arm were drawn from COV1001, a phase I-IIa trial of Ad26.COV2.S in healthy adults that was multicentre, randomized, double-blind and placebo-controlled. Ad26.COV2.S was given intramuscularly at 5x10^10 or 1x10^11 viral particles, as a single shot or as two shots 56 days apart. The specificity and breadth of SARS-CoV-2-reactive T cell receptors after Ad26.COV2.S vaccination were assessed by TCRbeta repertoire sequencing. A total of around 32 samples were included in the TCR-sequenced set, comprising around 20 Ad26.COV2.S vaccine recipients, 5 placebo recipients and 8 SARS-CoV-2 convalescent individuals. Participants in the trial were split at random into five groups of five each, receiving low-dose or high-dose Ad26.COV2.S once or twice, or else placebo on both occasions. Investigators remained blinded to trial group allocation during experiments and outcome assessment.

The paper's findings and limits, for the study overall: The study was not powered to compare responses between vaccine doses or regimens. The authors noted that total T cell responses may have been underestimated by the TCR breadth and depth analyses. Compared with placebo recipients, Ad26.COV2.S recipients showed higher spike-specific TCR breadth (P = 0.0014). After vaccination, spike-specific CD8+ and CD4+ T cell responses were reported to show substantial breadth. Comparable non-spike TCR breadth was observed between vaccine and placebo recipients, consistent with only spike being contained in the vaccine.

The treatment or condition label, as the study defines it: about 20 received Ad26.COV2.S at low or high dose, single or two shots; 5 received placebo; per-sample allocation not given. For vaccine and placebo recipients, the sequenced repertoires came from samples collected on day 63 after the first injection. In Cohort 1b, about two dozen adults aged 18-55 years were enrolled at a single site in Boston, USA, between 29 July and 7 August 2020. Ad26.COV2.S was a replication-incompetent adenovirus type 26 vector that expressed a prefusion-stabilized SARS-CoV-2 spike protein derived from the original Wuhan strain. TCRbeta CDR3 regions were sequenced with the immunoSEQ Assay. After extraction, genomic DNA underwent amplification by bias-controlled multiplex PCR, followed by high-throughput sequencing. Per the authors' processing: To quantify the absolute abundance of every unique TCRbeta CDR3 region, sequences were collapsed and filtered. T cell fraction was estimated by normalizing TCRbeta template counts to usable DNA, which was measured by amplifying reference genes present in all nucleated cells. Repertoire TCRs were annotated as SARS-CoV-2-specific by exact matching of V gene, CDR3 amino acid sequence and J gene to a known reactive TCR set. The reference SARS-CoV-2 TCR set was obtained from MIRA and was filtered for enrichment in COVID-19-positive ImmuneCODE repertoires, whereby public or cross-reactive TCRs were removed. Using the MIRA antigens, annotated TCRs were further analysed by specific ORF or by position within an ORF. Breadth was defined as annotated unique rearrangements over total unique productive rearrangements; depth was the summed frequency of those rearrangements. TCR breadth was compared between groups using two-sided Wilcoxon rank-sum tests. TCRdb retrieved this table from immuneACCESS and kept in-frame rearrangements only. Not all clones are present; in checked studies, unresolved V genes account for under half, and no reason is known for the remainder. For V, J and clone size, that table is used; D and trimming come from the DNA. This sample has about 500,000 clones in its table, and 89% of those were observed once. About 1.5% of the sample belongs to the ten largest clones.

The sample here was peripheral blood, taken in a trial of Ad26.COV2.S vaccine versus placebo. The source is a person between 18 and 65 years old who received the Ad26.COV2.S COVID-19 vaccine or a placebo.

CDR3 reads: CASSLLAGISDEQFF. The DNA sequence is as follows: TGTGCCAGCTCCTTGCTAGCGGGGATCTCCGATGAGCAGTTCTTC. The chain is encoded by TRBV6-5 joined to TRBJ2-1, and 9 junction bases match TRBD2. The CDR3 sequence holds 15 residues, the cysteine and phenylalanine included. CDR3 DNA is the only sequence kept; it has 45 bases, read in frame from the first base. Clipping removes 8 bases from V and 8 bases from J, with 13 as the unmatched junction base count. From a lookup of the germline V gene, CDR1 and CDR2 are MNHEY and SVGAGI.